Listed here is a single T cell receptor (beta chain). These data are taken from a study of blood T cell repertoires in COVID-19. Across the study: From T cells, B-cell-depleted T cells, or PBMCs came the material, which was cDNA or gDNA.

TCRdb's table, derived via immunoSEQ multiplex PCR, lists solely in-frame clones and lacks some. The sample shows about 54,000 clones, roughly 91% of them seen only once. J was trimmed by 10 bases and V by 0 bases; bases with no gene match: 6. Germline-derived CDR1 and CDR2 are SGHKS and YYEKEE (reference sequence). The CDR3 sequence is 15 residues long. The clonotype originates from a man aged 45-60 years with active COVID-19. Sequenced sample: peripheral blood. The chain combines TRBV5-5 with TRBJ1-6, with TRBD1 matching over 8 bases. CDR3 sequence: CASSLGQGWRSPLHF. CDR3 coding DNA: TGTGCCAGCAGCTTGGGACAGGGGTGGAGATCACCCCTCCACTTT.